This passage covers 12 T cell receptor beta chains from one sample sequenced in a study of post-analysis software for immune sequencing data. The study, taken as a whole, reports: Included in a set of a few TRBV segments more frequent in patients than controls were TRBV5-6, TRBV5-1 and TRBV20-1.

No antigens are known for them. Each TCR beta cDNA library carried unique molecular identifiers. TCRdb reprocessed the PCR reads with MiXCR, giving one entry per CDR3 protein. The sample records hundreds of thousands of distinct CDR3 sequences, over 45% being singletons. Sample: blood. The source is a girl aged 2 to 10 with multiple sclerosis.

CDR3 in DNA: TGTGCCACCAGCAAGGTACGCGACTATGGCTACACCTTC. Translating gives CATSKVRDYGYTF. The rearrangement joins TRBV15 to TRBJ1-2, with D hard to call. The CDR3 is made up of 13 amino acids. V lost 4 bases, J lost 3 bases, and 9 bases lay in between. Germline V CDR1 and CDR2: LNHNV, YYDKDF (reference sequence).

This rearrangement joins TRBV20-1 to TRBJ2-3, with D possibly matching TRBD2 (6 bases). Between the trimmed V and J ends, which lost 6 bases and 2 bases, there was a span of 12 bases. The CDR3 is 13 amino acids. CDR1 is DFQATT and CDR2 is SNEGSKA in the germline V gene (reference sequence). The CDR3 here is CSAKGGVTDTQYF. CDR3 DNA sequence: TGCAGTGCCAAGGGCGGGGTCACAGATACGCAGTATTTT.

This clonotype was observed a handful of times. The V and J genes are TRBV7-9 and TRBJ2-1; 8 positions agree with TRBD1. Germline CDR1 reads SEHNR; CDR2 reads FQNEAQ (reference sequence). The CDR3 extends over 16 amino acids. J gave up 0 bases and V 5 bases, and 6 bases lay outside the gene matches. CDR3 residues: CASSNGQGGSYNEQFF. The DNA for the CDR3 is TGTGCCAGCAGCAACGGACAGGGCGGCTCCTACAATGAGCAGTTCTTC.

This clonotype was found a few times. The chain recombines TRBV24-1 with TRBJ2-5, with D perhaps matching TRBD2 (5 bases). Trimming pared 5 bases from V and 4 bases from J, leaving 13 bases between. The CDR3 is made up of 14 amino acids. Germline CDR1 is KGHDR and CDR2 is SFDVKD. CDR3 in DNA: TGTGCCACCAGTGTCGGGGAAAAAGGAGAGACCCAGTACTTC. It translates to CATSVGEKGETQYF.

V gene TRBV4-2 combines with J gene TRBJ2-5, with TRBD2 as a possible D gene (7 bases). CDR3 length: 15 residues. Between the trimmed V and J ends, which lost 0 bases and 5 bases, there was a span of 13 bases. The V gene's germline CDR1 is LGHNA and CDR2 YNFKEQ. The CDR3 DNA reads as TGTGCCAGCAGCCAAGAGGGCGGGGGCGTGGAGACCCAGTACTTC. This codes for CASSQEGGGVETQYF.

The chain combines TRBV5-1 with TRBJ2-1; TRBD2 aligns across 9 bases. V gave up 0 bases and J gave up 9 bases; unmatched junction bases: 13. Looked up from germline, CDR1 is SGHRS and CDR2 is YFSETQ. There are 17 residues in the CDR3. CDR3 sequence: CASSLVGTSRAQGEQFF. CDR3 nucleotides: TGCGCCAGCAGCTTGGTGGGGACTAGCAGGGCCCAAGGTGAGCAGTTCTTC.

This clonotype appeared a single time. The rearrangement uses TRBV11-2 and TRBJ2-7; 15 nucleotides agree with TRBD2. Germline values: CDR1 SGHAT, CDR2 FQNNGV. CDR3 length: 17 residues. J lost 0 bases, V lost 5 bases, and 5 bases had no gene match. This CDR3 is CASSRGLAGGSSYEQYF. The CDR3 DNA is TGTGCCAGCAGCCGGGGACTAGCGGGAGGTTCCTCCTACGAGCAGTACTTC.

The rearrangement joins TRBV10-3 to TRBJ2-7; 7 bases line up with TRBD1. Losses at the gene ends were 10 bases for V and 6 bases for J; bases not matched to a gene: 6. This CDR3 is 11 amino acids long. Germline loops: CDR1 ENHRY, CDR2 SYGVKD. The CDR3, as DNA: TGTGCCACTGAGGGGGCAGGCGAGCAGTACTTC. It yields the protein CATEGAGEQYF.

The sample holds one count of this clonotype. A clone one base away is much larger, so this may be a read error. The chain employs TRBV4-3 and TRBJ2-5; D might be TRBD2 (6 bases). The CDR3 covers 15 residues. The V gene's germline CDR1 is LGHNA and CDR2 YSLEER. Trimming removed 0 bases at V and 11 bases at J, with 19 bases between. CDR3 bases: TGCGCCAGCAGCCAAGATAGGGAGGAGCACAATGAGCAGTACTTC. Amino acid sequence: CASSQDREEHNEQYF.

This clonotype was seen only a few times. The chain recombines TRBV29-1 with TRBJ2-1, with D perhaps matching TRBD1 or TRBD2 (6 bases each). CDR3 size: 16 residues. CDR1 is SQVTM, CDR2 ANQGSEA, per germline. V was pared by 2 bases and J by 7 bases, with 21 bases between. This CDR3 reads CSVELGGHGVGNEQFF. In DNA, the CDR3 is TGCAGCGTTGAACTGGGGGGACATGGAGTGGGAAATGAGCAGTTCTTC.

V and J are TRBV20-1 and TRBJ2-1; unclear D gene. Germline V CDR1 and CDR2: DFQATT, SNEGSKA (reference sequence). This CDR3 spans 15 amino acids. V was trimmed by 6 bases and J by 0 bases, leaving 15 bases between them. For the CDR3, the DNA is TGCAGTGCCCTTAGGGCCGAGAGCTCCTACAATGAGCAGTTCTTC. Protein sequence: CSALRAESSYNEQFF.

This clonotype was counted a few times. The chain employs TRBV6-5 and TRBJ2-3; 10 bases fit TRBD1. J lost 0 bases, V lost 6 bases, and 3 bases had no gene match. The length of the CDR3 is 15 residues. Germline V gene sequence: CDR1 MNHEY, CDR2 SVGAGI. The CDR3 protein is CASSRDRGSTDTQYF. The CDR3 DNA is TGTGCCAGCAGCCGGGACAGGGGAAGCACAGATACGCAGTATTTT.